The next 19 T cell receptor beta chains were all read from a single sample in a study of blood T cells in healthy people across ages. Alongside a J-beta primer mix, a sample-barcoded 5' primer served in a second PCR lasting about 7 to 12 cycles. TCRdb re-called the 5' RACE reads through MiXCR, storing one row per CDR3 protein. The sample consists of 550,000 to 600,000 distinct CDR3 sequences, 27% of them appearing once. Sequenced material: blood. The receptors come from a woman between 65 and 79 years old in good health.

This clonotype was seen more than once but under ten times. The chain employs TRBV10-3 and TRBJ2-2; TRBD1 might be the D (6 bases). Germline V gives CDR1 ENHRY, CDR2 SYGVKD. The CDR3 is 13 residues long. V was shortened by 6 bases and J by 6 bases, with 11 bases between the two germline ends. The CDR3 loop is CAISQGMPGELFF. The CDR3 nucleotides are TGTGCCATCAGCCAGGGGATGCCCGGGGAGCTGTTTTTT.

The V call is TRBV6-1, the J call TRBJ2-1; D uncertain. V lost 4 bases to trimming and J lost 6 bases, with 22 bases between them. From germline, CDR1 is MNHNS and CDR2 SASEGT. This CDR3 is 17 amino acids long. The CDR3 spells CASSAETGVRVSNEQFF. The CDR3 DNA sequence: TGTGCCAGCAGTGCCGAGACTGGGGTAAGGGTGAGCAATGAGCAGTTCTTC.

In this sample, this clonotype turned up many times. The chain employs TRBV5-4 and TRBJ1-1; perhaps TRBD1 as D (5 bases). The CDR3 has 15 residues. Germline CDR1 is SGHNT and CDR2 is YYREEE (reference sequence). V lost 2 bases and J 1 base, leaving 12 bases between the germline ends. The CDR3 loop reads CASSLLGEGNTEAFF. In DNA form, the CDR3 reads TGTGCCAGCAGCTTATTGGGGGAAGGGAACACTGAAGCTTTCTTT.

This clonotype has only a few counts. The V and J genes are TRBV5-6 and TRBJ2-1; 9 nucleotides align to TRBD2. The CDR3 is made up of 17 amino acids. V lost 2 bases, J lost 0 bases, and 6 bases stayed unmatched. Germline V gene lookup returns CDR1 SGHDT and CDR2 YYEEEE. The CDR3 region has the DNA TGTGCCAGCAGCTTTCTAGCGGGGATTAGCTCCTACAATGAGCAGTTCTTC. Amino acid sequence: CASSFLAGISSYNEQFF.

In the case of this clonotype: Its ends do not fully match the called genes, so a read error is possible. The J gene is TRBJ2-4, the V gene TRBV20-1, with 11 nucleotides matching TRBD2. The germline V gene encodes CDR1 DFQATT and CDR2 SNEGSKA (reference sequence). The CDR3 loop spans 15 amino acids. CDR3 amino acids: CSARDPSGGRNVQYF. In DNA form, the CDR3 reads TGCAGTGCTAGAGATCCTAGCGGGGGGAGAAACGTTCAGTACTTC.

V and J are TRBV7-7 and TRBJ2-5; D not resolved. This CDR3 is 13 amino acids long. The V gene lost 4 bases and the J gene lost 1 base, with 7 bases spanning the gap. Germline assignment: CDR1 SSHAT and CDR2 FNYEAQ (reference sequence). CDR3: CASSSVFQETQYF. The CDR3 bases are TGTGCCAGCAGCTCGGTTTTCCAAGAGACCCAGTACTTC.

This clonotype was picked up a small number of times. The J gene is TRBJ2-5, the V gene TRBV7-3, with TRBD2 identical over 8 bases. Judging by the DNA end, TRBJ2-1 fits better; the J call may be wrong. The CDR3 totals 14 residues. The germline gives CDR1 SGHTA, CDR2 FQGTGA. The CDR3 here is CASSLGIAGNEQFF. CDR3 sequence (DNA): TGTGCCAGCAGCTTAGGGATAGCGGGGAATGAGCAGTTCTTC.

This clonotype was detected only a few times. CDR3 region: CSVKPKSLSEQYF. The CDR3 coding sequence is TGCAGCGTGAAGCCCAAGTCCCTTTCCGAGCAGTACTTC. The V call is TRBV29-1, the J call TRBJ2-7, with D unresolved. The CDR3 consists of 13 residues. Per the germline V gene, CDR1 is SQVTM and CDR2 is ANQGSEA. The V end lost 6 bases, the J end lost 6 bases, and 18 bases lay between the germline ends.

J is TRBJ1-2 and V is TRBV21-1. TRBV21-1 is an annotated pseudogene. The CDR3 runs to 14 residues. The CDR3 reads CASSKVHRNYGYTF. The CDR3 region has the DNA TGTGCCAGCAGCAAAGTGCACAGAAACTATGGCTACACCTTC.

The chain employs TRBV4-3 and TRBJ1-1; D not resolved. Germline-derived CDR1 and CDR2 are LGHNA and YSLEER. This CDR3 region has 14 residues. V was clipped by 1 base and J by 1 base, with 7 bases between them. The CDR3 DNA sequence: TGCGCCAGCAGCCAAGGGGAAGAGAACACTGAAGCTTTCTTT. This encodes CASSQGEENTEAFF.

The chain joins TRBV6-2 or TRBV6-3 to TRBJ2-3, with D possibly matching TRBD2 (6 bases). Between the trimmed V and J ends, which lost 4 bases and 2 bases, there was a span of 10 bases. The CDR3 loop spans 14 amino acids. Germline lookup yields CDR1 MNHEY and CDR2 SVGEGT. The CDR3 is CASSSRDFTDTQYF. Here the CDR3 DNA reads TGTGCCAGCAGTTCAAGGGACTTCACAGATACGCAGTATTTT.

V and J are TRBV6-6 and TRBJ1-2, with D perhaps TRBD1 (5 bases). Trimming removed 5 bases at V and 8 bases at J, with 15 bases between. Looked up from germline, CDR1 is MNHNY and CDR2 is SVGAGI (reference sequence). The CDR3 extends over 13 amino acids. In DNA form, the CDR3 reads TGTGCCAGCAGTCCCCAGGGAAGGGGAGGCTACACCTTC. It codes for CASSPQGRGGYTF.

This sequence joins TRBV7-9 and TRBJ2-3; D may correspond to TRBD1 or TRBD2 (5 bases each). The germline CDR1 and CDR2 sequences are SEHNR and FQNEAQ (reference sequence). Trimming shortened V by 5 bases and J by 2 bases, and 14 bases separated the two germline ends. The CDR3 is 15 amino acids. The CDR3 is CASSPSGTYTDTQYF. The CDR3 nucleotides read TGTGCCAGCAGCCCCTCCGGGACCTACACAGATACGCAGTATTTT.

The rearrangement joins TRBV7-2 to TRBJ2-3; the match to TRBD2 covers 7 bases. The V gene's germline CDR1 is SGHTA and CDR2 FQGNSA. V was pared by 0 bases and J by 3 bases, with 12 bases of the junction left unmatched. This CDR3 comprises 18 residues. The CDR3 region is CASSLAGGLGGRTDTQYF. CDR3 in DNA: TGTGCCAGCAGCTTAGCCGGTGGATTGGGGGGGAGAACAGATACGCAGTATTTT. The variable domain in full, completed from reference TRBV7-2 and TRBJ2-3, reads GAGVSQSPSNKVTEKGKDVELRCDPISGHTALYWYRQSLGQGLEFLIYFQGNSAPDKSGLPSDRFSAERTGGSVSTLTIQRTQQEDSAVYLCASSLAGGLGGRTDTQYFGPGTRLTVL.

Details on this clonotype: The junction departs from germline at one end; a sequencing error may be responsible. The chain carries TRBV5-1 and TRBJ1-2; D remains ambiguous. Germline V gene data show CDR1 as SGHRS and CDR2 as YFSETQ. CDR3 length: 14 residues. The CDR3 loop reads CTSSLERHNYGHTF. The CDR3 DNA sequence: TGCACCAGCAGCTTGGAACGGCACAACTATGGCCACACCTTC.

This clonotype was counted a few times. The chain uses TRBV5-5 and TRBJ1-2; D is unclear. There are 12 residues in the CDR3. Germline CDR1 and CDR2: SGHKS and YYEKEE (reference sequence). V lost 4 bases, J lost 3 bases, and 7 bases lay in between. CDR3 protein: CASSQKDYGYTF. Written as DNA, the CDR3 is TGTGCCAGCAGCCAGAAAGACTATGGCTACACCTTC.

This clonotype occurred a few times. The V and J genes are TRBV7-9 and TRBJ2-2, with D maybe TRBD1 (6 bases). V shed 0 bases and J shed 4 bases, with 9 bases lying between them. Germline assignment: CDR1 SEHNR and CDR2 FQNEAQ (reference sequence). The CDR3 has 15 amino acids. CDR3 region: CASSLARQATGELFF. Here the CDR3 DNA reads TGTGCCAGCAGCTTAGCAAGACAGGCCACCGGGGAGCTGTTTTTT.

There are a few counts of this clonotype. The chain uses TRBV18 and TRBJ2-5, with D uncertain. CDR3 length equals 13 residues. V lost 6 bases, J lost 4 bases, and 12 bases lay in between. Looked up from germline, CDR1 is KGHSH and CDR2 is LQKENI. The CDR3 protein is CASSPQLTETQYF. The CDR3 DNA follows: TGTGCCAGCTCCCCCCAACTGACAGAGACCCAGTACTTC.

This sequence joins TRBV6-2 or TRBV6-3 and TRBJ2-7; D is undetermined. V was pared by 6 bases and J by 0 bases, with 21 bases between. CDR3 length equals 17 residues. Germline loops: CDR1 MNHEY, CDR2 SVGEGT. In DNA form, the CDR3 reads TGTGCCAGCAGCTTGTCTCTCCAACTTAGGTTCTCCTACGAGCAGTACTTC. Protein sequence: CASSLSLQLRFSYEQYF.